The 29 T cell receptor beta chains below all came from one sample that was sequenced in a study of identical twins. TCRdb called the 5' RACE reads again in MiXCR, with one record for every CDR3 protein. The table records around 340,000 distinct CDR3 sequences, 8.5% to 10% of them present only once. Sequencing was done on a sample of naive T cells sorted from blood. Source of these receptors: a woman aged 50 to 60 in good health.

The table lists this clonotype with a few counts. V usage is TRBV12-3 or TRBV12-4 and J usage is TRBJ1-3; D not certain. The CDR3 is 15 amino acids. V was trimmed by 1 base and J by 1 base, leaving 8 bases between them. CDR3 sequence reads: CASSLGSGSGNTIYF. In nucleotides, the CDR3 is TGTGCCAGCAGTTTAGGGTCGGGGTCTGGAAACACCATATATTTT.

This clonotype has ten or more counts. J is TRBJ1-2 and V is TRBV3-1; D is uncertain. Germline assignment: CDR1 LGHDT and CDR2 YNNKEL (reference sequence). CDR3 size: 15 residues. The ends were cut back, 0 bases at V and 2 bases at J, with 10 bases in the middle. CDR3 residues: CASSQDVRINYGYTF. The CDR3 region has the DNA TGTGCCAGCAGCCAAGATGTCAGAATAAACTATGGCTACACCTTC.

The chain is built from TRBV4-1 and TRBJ2-5, with unresolved D. The CDR3 is 13 residues long. CDR1 is MGHRA, CDR2 YSYEKL, per germline. Trimming removed 1 base from V and 6 bases from J, with 9 bases in between. The CDR3 bases are TGCGCCAGCAGCCAAGCGAGAGTGCAGACCCAGTACTTC. This codes for CASSQARVQTQYF.

At least ten counts were recorded for this clonotype. The rearrangement uses TRBV12-3 or TRBV12-4 and TRBJ1-6; TRBD1 matches at 9 bases. CDR3 length: 15 residues. Trimming took 4 bases from V and 6 from J; bases not matched to a gene: 4. This chain's CDR3 is CASSSGTGFNSPLHF. DNA for the CDR3: TGTGCCAGCAGTTCCGGGACAGGGTTTAATTCACCCCTCCACTTT.

This clonotype occurred a few times. V and J are TRBV6-5 and TRBJ2-3; 9 nucleotides line up with TRBD2. Germline CDR1 and CDR2: MNHEY and SVGAGI. The CDR3 is 17 amino acids. The V and J ends lost 4 bases and 7 bases, in that order; junction bases with no gene match: 15. The CDR3 loop reads CASSFKALGLAKNTQYF. Written as DNA, the CDR3 is TGTGCCAGCAGTTTCAAAGCCCTCGGACTAGCGAAGAATACGCAGTATTTT.

This clonotype appeared a few times. V usage is TRBV7-9 and J usage is TRBJ2-1; D is undetermined. CDR1 is SEHNR, CDR2 FQNEAQ, per germline (reference sequence). Trimming took off 3 bases at V and 8 bases at J, with 5 bases between the two ends. This CDR3 region has 11 residues. CDR3 residues: CASSFTHEQFF. CDR3 bases: TGTGCCAGCAGCTTTACTCATGAGCAGTTCTTC.

This clonotype has a count of ten or more. CDR3 sequence: CASSRPAGTEQFF. The CDR3 DNA reads TGCGCCAGCAGCCGGCCGGCGGGGACTGAGCAGTTCTTC. The chain employs TRBV4-1 and TRBJ2-1; possible D gene TRBD2, 6 bases. Looked up from germline, CDR1 is MGHRA and CDR2 is YSYEKL. Trimming shortened V by 4 bases and J by 9 bases, and 13 bases separated the two germline ends. The CDR3 loop spans 13 amino acids.

This clonotype appeared a few times. The CDR3 nucleotides read TGTGCCAGCAGTAACAGGGGGATCTACAATGAGCAGTTCTTC. Encoded protein: CASSNRGIYNEQFF. The rearrangement uses TRBV6-5 and TRBJ2-1, with 8 nucleotides matching TRBD1. CDR3 size: 14 residues. The germline CDR1 and CDR2 sequences are MNHEY and SVGAGI. J lost 3 bases, V lost 5 bases, and 3 bases had no gene match.

This clonotype was detected only a few times. The chain is built from TRBV15 and TRBJ2-7, with D possibly matching TRBD1 (6 bases). V lost 0 bases and J 2 bases, leaving 8 bases between the germline ends. The germline V gene has CDR1 LNHNV and CDR2 YYDKDF (reference sequence). This CDR3 has 14 amino acids. The CDR3 region is CATSRDQGPYEQYF. The DNA of the CDR3 is TGTGCCACCAGCAGAGATCAGGGGCCCTACGAGCAGTACTTC.

The V call is TRBV30, the J call TRBJ2-3, with D perhaps matching TRBD1 or TRBD2 (7 bases each). Germline CDR1 GTSNPN, CDR2 SVGIG (reference sequence). This CDR3 region has 12 residues. The V end lost 3 bases, the J end lost 9 bases, and 13 bases lay between the germline ends. The CDR3 here is CAWSHQGGTQYF. The DNA for the CDR3 is TGTGCCTGGAGCCACCAGGGGGGGACGCAGTATTTT. Full variable domain (rest looked up from reference TRBV30 and TRBJ2-3): SQTIHQWPATLVQPVGSPLSLECTVEGTSNPNLYWYRQAAGRGLQLLFYSVGIGQISSEVPQNLSASRPQDRQFILSSKKLLLSDSGFYLCAWSHQGGTQYFGPGTRLTVL.

The chain combines TRBV5-1 with TRBJ2-5, with D tentatively TRBD1 (6 bases). The CDR3 is made up of 12 amino acids. Per the germline V gene, CDR1 is SGHRS and CDR2 is YFSETQ. Trimming pared 5 bases from V and 3 bases from J, leaving 8 bases between. The CDR3 DNA is TGCGCCAGCAGTTGGGACAAAGAGACCCAGTACTTC. It translates to CASSWDKETQYF.

This clonotype was counted a few times. This chain links TRBV5-1 with TRBJ1-1, with D maybe TRBD1 (6 bases). CDR3 size: 13 residues. The germline gives CDR1 SGHRS, CDR2 YFSETQ. V lost 2 bases to trimming and J lost 8 bases, with 13 bases between them. The CDR3 is CASSLRRGFEAFF. The CDR3 bases are TGCGCCAGCAGCTTACGCAGGGGTTTCGAAGCTTTCTTT.

The table lists this clonotype with a few counts. This chain links TRBV24-1 with TRBJ2-7; maybe TRBD1 (6 bases). Germline lookup yields CDR1 KGHDR and CDR2 SFDVKD. This CDR3 comprises 12 residues. V was shortened by 12 bases and J by 3 bases, with 14 bases between the two germline ends. The CDR3 loop is CAVLWDNYEQYV. The DNA for the CDR3 is TGTGCCGTACTTTGGGACAACTACGAGCAGTACGTC.

This clonotype came up many times. This chain connects TRBV12-3 or TRBV12-4 to TRBJ2-3; 8 nucleotides match TRBD2. The CDR3 contains 14 residues. J was trimmed by 2 bases and V by 5 bases; bases with no gene match: 3. Written as DNA, the CDR3 is TGTGCCAGCAGTGTGCGGGGGGCCACAGATACGCAGTATTTT. It translates to CASSVRGATDTQYF.

V is TRBV7-9 and J is TRBJ2-7, with 14 nucleotides matching TRBD2. Trimming cost V 11 bases and J 6 bases; bases outside gene matches: 6. There are 13 residues in the CDR3. Looked up from germline, CDR1 is SEHNR and CDR2 is FQNEAQ (reference sequence). The CDR3 region is CACQGTSGSEQYV. CDR3 nucleotides: TGTGCCTGCCAAGGGACTAGCGGGAGCGAGCAGTACGTC.

This clonotype was seen only a few times. The CDR3 spells CASSVANSGIAETQYF. The CDR3 nucleotides are TGTGCCAGCAGCGTAGCAAATAGCGGGATTGCGGAGACCCAGTACTTC. J is TRBJ2-5 and V is TRBV9; TRBD2 matches 8 bases. This CDR3 comprises 16 residues. The trim removed 0 bases at V and 5 bases at J, leaving 9 bases unmatched. CDR1 is SGDLS, CDR2 YYNGEE, per germline.

The gene calls are TRBV7-9 and TRBJ2-4; D unclear. CDR3 length: 9 amino acids. Germline loops: CDR1 SEHNR, CDR2 FQNEAQ (reference sequence). The germline V and J ends were trimmed by 9 bases and 6 bases, with 3 bases remaining between them. The CDR3 sequence: CASRNIQYF. DNA of the CDR3: TGTGCCAGTCGAAACATTCAGTACTTC. The full variable domain, completed using reference TRBV7-9 and TRBJ2-4, is DTGVSQNPRHKITKRGQNVTFRCDPISEHNRLYWYRQTLGQGPEFLTYFQNEAQLEKSRLLSDRFSAERPKGSFSTLEIQRTEQGDSAMYLCASRNIQYFGAGTRLSVL.

This clonotype appeared a few times. The rearrangement joins TRBV6-2 or TRBV6-3 to TRBJ2-1, with TRBD2 matching 9 bases. The CDR3 has 16 amino acids. V lost 2 bases to trimming and J lost 9 bases; unmatched junction nucleotides: 11. CDR1 is MNHEY, CDR2 SVGEGT, per germline. CDR3 nucleotide sequence: TGTGCCAGCAGTTACCTTCCAGCGGGAGGAAAAGGTGAGCAGTTCTTC. Translated, it gives CASSYLPAGGKGEQFF.

There are many counts of this clonotype. The gene calls are TRBV5-1 and TRBJ2-4, with 7 positions matching TRBD1. Germline V gene sequence: CDR1 SGHRS, CDR2 YFSETQ. Germline trimming cut 4 bases from V and 8 bases from J; bases unmatched to any gene: 9. The CDR3 is 14 residues long. The DNA for the CDR3 is TGCGCCAGCAGCGCTGCAGGGGGAGAGGACATTCAGTACTTC. Protein: CASSAAGGEDIQYF.

The table lists this clonotype with many counts. The chain has TRBV12-3 or TRBV12-4 and TRBJ2-2; D might be TRBD2 (6 bases). This CDR3 is built from 14 residues. Between the trimmed V and J ends, which lost 6 bases and 5 bases, there was a span of 13 bases. CDR3 DNA: TGTGCCAGCAGCTCGGGCCGGGGGACCGGGGAGCTGTTTTTT. This encodes CASSSGRGTGELFF.

This clonotype turned up a few times. The genes are TRBV5-1 and TRBJ2-5; D call uncertain. V gave up 5 bases and J gave up 2 bases, with 10 bases separating them. This CDR3 region has 13 residues. Germline V CDR1 and CDR2: SGHRS, YFSETQ. The CDR3 is CASRILEQETQYF. Here the CDR3 DNA reads TGCGCCAGCAGGATATTGGAGCAAGAGACCCAGTACTTC.

The chain combines TRBV12-3 or TRBV12-4 with TRBJ2-6, with a possible D match to TRBD1 (6 bases). The V and J ends lost 6 bases and 0 bases respectively, with 12 bases between them. The CDR3 loop spans 16 amino acids. In DNA form, the CDR3 reads TGTGCCAGCAGATCAAGACAGGCCTCTGGGGCCAACGTCCTGACTTTC. Residues: CASRSRQASGANVLTF.

This clonotype has only a few counts. The CDR3 region is CASSPDVGADTGELFF. CDR3 DNA sequence: TGTGCCAGCTCACCAGACGTCGGGGCAGACACCGGGGAGCTGTTTTTT. The rearrangement joins TRBV18 to TRBJ2-2; the D gene could be TRBD1 or TRBD2 (5 bases each). Trimming removed 2 bases at V and 3 bases at J, with 13 bases between. Germline loops: CDR1 KGHSH, CDR2 LQKENI. This CDR3 has 16 amino acids. The full variable domain, in which reference TRBV18 and TRBJ2-2 provide the parts outside the CDR3, is NAGVMQNPRHLVRRRGQEARLRCSPMKGHSHVYWYRQLPEEGLKFMVYLQKENIIDESGMPKERFSAEFPKEGPSILRIQQVVRGDSAAYFCASSPDVGADTGELFFGEGSRLTVL.

A few counts support this clonotype. V usage is TRBV4-1 and J usage is TRBJ2-1; 12 positions match TRBD2. This CDR3 contains 16 residues. Trimming took 6 bases from V and 9 from J; bases not matched to a gene: 12. Germline V gene sequence: CDR1 MGHRA, CDR2 YSYEKL. For the CDR3, the DNA is TGCGCCAGCAGGGGGCTTCTAGCGGGAGGGCCGGGTGAGCAGTTCTTC. The encoded protein is CASRGLLAGGPGEQFF.

The V gene is TRBV27, the J gene TRBJ2-5, with 7 nucleotides matching TRBD1. Germline CDR1 and CDR2: MNHEY and SMNVEV (reference sequence). This CDR3 has 13 amino acids. Trimming at V came to 8 bases and at J to 5 bases, leaving 8 bases not matched to a gene. CDR3 sequence (DNA): TGTGCCAGCGGCAAGACAGGGTGGGAGACCCAGTACTTC. Encoded protein: CASGKTGWETQYF.

J is TRBJ1-1 and V is TRBV28, with TRBD1 matching 9 bases. The CDR3 is 14 amino acids. Looked up from germline, CDR1 is MDHEN and CDR2 is SYDVKM. With 6 bases clipped from V and 1 base from J, the junction kept 3 bases outside the gene matches. The CDR3 reads CASRRDRENTEAFF. The CDR3 DNA sequence: TGTGCCAGCAGAAGGGACAGGGAGAACACTGAAGCTTTCTTT.

This clonotype was found a few times. This rearrangement joins TRBV2 to TRBJ1-4; D gene uncertain. CDR1 and CDR2 (germline): SNHLY, FYNNEI. The CDR3 consists of 15 residues. Trimming took 1 base from V and 0 from J, leaving 6 bases between them. The CDR3 nucleotides read TGTGCCAGCAGTGAAGTGGGTGCAACTAATGAAAAACTGTTTTTT. Encoded protein: CASSEVGATNEKLFF.

The rearrangement uses TRBV5-1 and TRBJ2-1; the D gene is possibly TRBD2 (6 bases). V shed 2 bases and J shed 7 bases, with 13 bases lying between them. There are 14 residues in the CDR3. Germline lookup yields CDR1 SGHRS and CDR2 YFSETQ. The CDR3 sequence is CASSLEASANEQFF. The CDR3 coding sequence is TGCGCCAGCAGCTTAGAGGCTAGCGCAAATGAGCAGTTCTTC.

The V call is TRBV7-3, the J call TRBJ2-1; unclear D gene. CDR3 length: 19 amino acids. Trimming removed 1 base at V and 0 bases at J, with 19 bases between. CDR1 is SGHTA and CDR2 is FQGTGA in the germline V gene. This chain's CDR3 is CASSLRSNVGSLSYNEQFF. The CDR3 DNA is TGTGCCAGCAGCTTAAGGTCTAACGTAGGATCCCTCTCCTACAATGAGCAGTTCTTC.